This T cell receptor (beta chain) was captured in a study of blood T cell repertoires in COVID-19. Across the study: Both acute and convalescent COVID-19 samples were obtained from the United States, Italy and Spain. PBMCs, B-cell-depleted T cells, or T cells provided the cDNA or gDNA that made up the material.

Germline V gene lookup returns CDR1 SNHLY and CDR2 FYNNEI. CDR3 size: 13 residues. Trimming shortened V by 1 base and J by 7 bases, and 7 bases separated the two germline ends. Original analysis: Amplified reference gene primers provided the basis for estimating nucleated cell counts. Generated by immunoSEQ multiplex PCR, the TCRdb table keeps only in-frame clones and is missing some. The DNA gave D and trimming, while V, J and clone size come from that table. The data contain approximately 97,000 clones, 90% of them singletons. The TCR sequence derives from a man in his fifties or sixties with acute or convalescent COVID-19. V and J are TRBV2 and TRBJ2-2, with no clear D. Input material: peripheral blood. In DNA form, the CDR3 reads TGTGCCAGCAGTGAAGGAGTAATCGGGGAGCTGTTTTTT. This encodes CASSEGVIGELFF.